This T cell receptor (beta chain) was captured in a study of blood T cell repertoires in COVID-19 (dated by TCRdb to 2018 to 2020). For the wider study: Samples covering the acute and convalescent phases of COVID-19 were provided by collaborators in the United States, Italy and Spain. Deeply sampled blood TCRbeta repertoires from subjects exposed to, actively infected with, or recovered from COVID-19 were included in the dataset. The prospective study material was composed of cDNA or gDNA derived from T cells, B-cell-depleted T cells, or PBMCs. Sample metadata almost always included a de-identified subject ID, COVID-19 status, age in years and sex. The repertoires were released in a freely available public database meant as a resource for research on the immune response to SARS-CoV-2. Where available, HLA class I and class II types were taken from metadata supplied by the sample provider and were not determined by assay-based typing. Samples were obtained from the ongoing ImmuneRACE study (first 160 participants) and from some 1,300 subjects provided by 6 global collaborators. The paper as a whole reports these results and caveats: The quantity of clinical and demographic metadata differed by source and by participant and was supplied without curation.

TCRbeta CDR3 regions were amplified from genomic DNA by means of the immunoSEQ Assay, a bias-controlled multiplex PCR. The paper's data handling went like this. Within the assay, amplification of reference gene primers was used to estimate how many nucleated cells each sample contained. To quantify the absolute abundance of each unique TCRbeta CDR3 rearrangement, sequence reads were collapsed and filtered. For each sample, productive Simpson clonality was calculated as the square root of Simpson's diversity index over productive rearrangements. Held by TCRdb, this immuneACCESS table contains in-frame sequences only and omits some clones. Under half of the omission traces to an unresolved V gene where checked; the cause of the rest is unknown. That table supplies the V and J calls and clone size; D and trimming were determined from the DNA. Within this sample are approximately 330,000 clones, with approximately 83% of them counted one time only. The top ten constitute around 4.5% of the sample.

Details on this clone: The clone's antigen remains unknown. A junction end diverges from the germline sequence, so it may reflect a read error. Other nucleotide sequences in the sample specify the same CDR3.

Enrolling through a virtual design, the prospective study's participants ranged in age from roughly 18 to 90 years and lived across around 25 United States geographic areas. To assign participants to cohorts, the prospective study relied on clinical history that participants themselves reported in a screening survey and a study questionnaire. In the prospective study, whole blood, serum and a nasopharyngeal or oropharyngeal swab were collected from each participant by mobile phlebotomists. Additional blood draws and questionnaires over a 2-month period could optionally be provided by prospective study participants. Before DNA extraction, blood samples from the prospective study were shipped at room temperature or frozen. The TCR was taken from a woman aged 40 to 50 with acute COVID-19. Sequencing was performed on PBMCs or T cells enriched from blood (not recorded which).

The CDR3 sequence is CASSPAGGNQPQHF. The sequenced DNA: TGTGCCAGTTCACCAGCCGGGGGGAATCAGCCCCAGCATTTT. Rearrangement joined TRBV18 to TRBJ1-5; 5 matching bases give a weak D call of TRBD1. The CDR3 has 14 amino acids, counting the end cysteine and phenylalanine. The DNA shown is the 42-base CDR3, in frame from base 1. CDR1 and CDR2, looked up from the germline V gene, are KGHSH and LQKENI.